Listed here is a single T cell receptor (beta chain). Antigen unknown. A junction boundary mismatches the germline segment, possibly from a read error. This entry is derived from a study of coeliac disease. The CDR3 has 17 amino acids. Per the germline V gene, CDR1 is SEHNR and CDR2 is FQNEAQ (reference sequence). Profiled with immunoSEQ multiplex PCR; TCRdb holds only in-frame clones, not every one. The data hold nearly 7,000 clones, with roughly 69% observed a single time. General observations from the study: Lamina propria and intraepithelial cell fractions may contain each other's cells.

This clonotype originated in a young man with celiac disease. The specimen sequenced was lamina propria lymphocytes from the gut. The J gene is TRBJ1-1, the V gene TRBV7-9; maybe TRBD1 (5 bases). In nucleotides, the CDR3 is TGTGCCAGCAGCTTAAAGGGGCAGGTCCTCCGCGACACTAAAGCTTTCTTT. As protein: CASSLKGQVLRDTKAFF.